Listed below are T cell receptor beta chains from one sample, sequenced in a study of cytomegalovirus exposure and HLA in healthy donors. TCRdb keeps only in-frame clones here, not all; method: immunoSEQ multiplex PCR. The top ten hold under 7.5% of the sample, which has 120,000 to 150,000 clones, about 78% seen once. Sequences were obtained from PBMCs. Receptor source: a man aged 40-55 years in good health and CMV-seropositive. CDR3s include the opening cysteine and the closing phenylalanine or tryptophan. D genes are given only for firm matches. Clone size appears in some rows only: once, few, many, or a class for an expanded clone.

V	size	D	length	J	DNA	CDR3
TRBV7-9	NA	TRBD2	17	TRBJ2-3	TGTGCCAGCAGGGCCGGGACTAGCGGGACCCCCACAGATACGCAGTATTTT	CASRAGTSGTPTDTQYF
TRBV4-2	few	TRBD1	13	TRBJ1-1	TGTGCCAGCACTAGGGGGCGCGACACTGAAGCTTTCTTT	CASTRGRDTEAFF
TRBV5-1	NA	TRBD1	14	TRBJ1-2	TGCGCCAGCAGGTTGGACAGGGGAAACTATGGCTACACCTTC	CASRLDRGNYGYTF
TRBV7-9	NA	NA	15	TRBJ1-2	TGTGCCAGCAGCTTAGGCGGCAGGGGATTCTATGGCTACACCTTC	CASSLGGRGFYGYTF
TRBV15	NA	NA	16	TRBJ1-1	TGTGCCACCAGCATCCTGACGACAGGAAAGAACACTGAAGCTTTCTTT	CATSILTTGKNTEAFF
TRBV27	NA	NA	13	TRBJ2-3	TGTGCCAGCAGTTTATCCCGGGCAGATACGCAGTATTTT	CASSLSRADTQYF
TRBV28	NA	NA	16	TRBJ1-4	TGTGCCAGCAGCCCCCCTGAAGGCAGGTTTCTTGAAAAACTGTTTTTT	CASSPPEGRFLEKLFF
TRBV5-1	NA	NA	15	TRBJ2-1	TGCGCCAGCTGGTCAGGGGTTAGCTCCTACAATGAGCAGTTCTTC	CASWSGVSSYNEQFF
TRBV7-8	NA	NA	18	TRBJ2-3	TGTGCCAGCAGCCTCAACCCAATCGGTCCCTCTAGCACAGATACGCAGTATTTT	CASSLNPIGPSSTDTQYF
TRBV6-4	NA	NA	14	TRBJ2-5	TGTGCCAGCAGTGCCCCGGGACTTAAGGAGACCCAGTACTTC	CASSAPGLKETQYF
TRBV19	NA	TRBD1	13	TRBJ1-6	TGTGCCACCCTAGACAGGGATAATTCACCCCTCCACTTT	CATLDRDNSPLHF